This T cell receptor (beta chain) emerged from a study of T-cell reconstitution after alpha-beta-depleted transplantation in children. Trimming stripped 6 bases from V and 1 base from J, with 8 bases between. CDR1 and CDR2 from the germline V gene are MNHEY and SMNVEV (reference sequence). This CDR3 spans 13 amino acids. Molecular barcoding with unique molecular identifiers was used for the TCRbeta library. Each CDR3 protein is one row after TCRdb ran MiXCR on the PCR reads. The table records about 610,000 distinct CDR3 sequences, about 11% of them present only once. There are many counts of this clonotype.

V is TRBV27 and J is TRBJ2-3; unclear D gene. The clonotype was recovered from a human donor who donated a stem cell graft to a child with acute myeloid leukemia. The input for sequencing was PBMCs from the stem cell graft donor, taken from the stem cell graft. CDR3 residues: CASRRTGTDTQYF. In nucleotides, the CDR3 is TGTGCCAGCAGACGAACCGGCACAGATACGCAGTATTTT.